The 8 T cell receptor beta chains presented below share a single source sample, sequenced in a study of blood T cell repertoires in COVID-19. The protocol was immunoSEQ multiplex PCR, while the TCRdb copy is restricted to in-frame clones and leaves out a portion. The data show over 250,000 clones, with roughly 90% seen just once and 8% to 10% held by the top ten. Source material: PBMCs or T cells enriched from blood (not recorded which). These receptor sequences come from a middle-aged man who had recovered from COVID-19.

The chain carries TRBV9 and TRBJ2-2; the match to TRBD2 covers 12 bases. CDR1 and CDR2 from the germline V gene are SGDLS and YYNGEE. V lost 2 bases, J lost 7 bases, and 18 bases stayed unmatched. This CDR3 has 20 residues. CDR3 sequence: CASSVSGLAGGPGLNGELFF. The CDR3 region has the DNA TGTGCCAGCAGCGTGTCTGGGCTAGCGGGAGGGCCCGGTTTAAACGGGGAGCTGTTTTTT.

This chain connects TRBV3-1 (or the pseudogene TRBV3-2) to TRBJ2-7, with 9 bases aligning to TRBD1. Per the germline V gene, CDR1 is LGHDT and CDR2 is YNNKEL (reference sequence). This CDR3 is 15 amino acids long. V gave up 1 base and J gave up 2 bases; unmatched junction bases: 3. The CDR3 reads CASSQVTGGPYEQYF. CDR3 nucleotide sequence: TGTGCCAGCAGCCAAGTGACAGGGGGACCCTACGAGCAGTACTTC.

The chain links TRBV4-3 to TRBJ2-3; D is perhaps TRBD2 (5 bases). Trimming pared 8 bases from V and 3 bases from J, leaving 21 bases between. Germline V gene sequence: CDR1 LGHNA, CDR2 YSLEER. The CDR3 totals 16 residues. CDR3 loop: CASQALVGLETDTQYF. DNA for the CDR3: TGCGCCAGCCAGGCACTAGTAGGGCTTGAGACAGATACGCAGTATTTT.

The chain links TRBV5-1 to TRBJ2-5; the D gene is possibly TRBD2 (5 bases). The germline V gene has CDR1 SGHRS and CDR2 YFSETQ. The V end was cut by 2 bases, the J end by 5 bases, with 19 bases between. The CDR3 runs to 16 residues. CDR3 residues: CASSFLDSSPSETQYF. The CDR3 nucleotides read TGCGCCAGCAGCTTTCTGGACTCCTCACCGTCGGAGACCCAGTACTTC.

This clone has a count of ten or more. The V call is TRBV6-4, the J call TRBJ2-2; 11 bases map to TRBD2. The V and J ends lost 2 bases and 4 bases, in that order; junction bases with no gene match: 0. Germline lookup yields CDR1 MRHNA and CDR2 SNTAGT. The length of the CDR3 is 15 residues. In nucleotides, the CDR3 is TGTGCCAGCAGTGACGGGACTAGCGGCACCGGGGAGCTGTTTTTT. The encoded protein is CASSDGTSGTGELFF.

The chain couples TRBV10-3 to TRBJ1-2; TRBD1 aligns across 9 bases. After removal of 4 bases from V and 7 bases from J, the junction contained 13 bases not matched to a gene. The CDR3 loop spans 16 amino acids. Germline CDR1 and CDR2: ENHRY and SYGVKD. CDR3 in DNA: TGTGCCATCAGTGCAACCCGGGACAGGGAGAGAGGTGGCTACACCTTC. Translating gives CAISATRDRERGGYTF.

The CDR3 sequence is CASSSISDDRGNGMKRDEQYF. CDR3 sequence (DNA): TGTGCCAGCAGTTCAATTTCCGACGACAGGGGGAACGGGATGAAGAGAGACGAGCAGTACTTC. The chain couples TRBV28 to TRBJ2-7; 9 positions agree with TRBD1. V was pared by 4 bases and J by 5 bases, with 27 bases of the junction left unmatched. The germline V gene has CDR1 MDHEN and CDR2 SYDVKM. The CDR3 sequence is 21 residues long.

V and J are TRBV9 and TRBJ1-2; tentatively, D is TRBD1 (6 bases). Germline V gives CDR1 SGDLS, CDR2 YYNGEE. There are 18 residues in the CDR3. Trimming pared 0 bases from V and 3 bases from J, leaving 21 bases between. CDR3 in amino acids: CASSVDPRVRTAYYGYTF. The CDR3 nucleotides are TGTGCCAGCAGCGTAGATCCTAGGGTAAGGACAGCTTACTATGGCTACACCTTC.